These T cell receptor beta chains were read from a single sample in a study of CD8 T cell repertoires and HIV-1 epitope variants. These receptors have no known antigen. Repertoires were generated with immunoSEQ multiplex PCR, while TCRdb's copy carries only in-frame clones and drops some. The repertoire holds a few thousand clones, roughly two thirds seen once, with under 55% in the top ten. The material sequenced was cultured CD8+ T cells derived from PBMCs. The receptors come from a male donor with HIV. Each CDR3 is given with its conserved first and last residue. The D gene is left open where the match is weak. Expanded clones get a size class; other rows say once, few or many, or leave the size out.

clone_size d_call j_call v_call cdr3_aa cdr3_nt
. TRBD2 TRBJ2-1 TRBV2 CASSEWLAGDNNEQFF TGTGCCAGCAGTGAATGGTTGGCGGGGGATAACAATGAGCAGTTCTTC
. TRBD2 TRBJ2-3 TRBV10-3 CAISDLFSGREESTDTQYF TGTGCCATCAGTGATCTCTTTAGCGGGAGGGAAGAATCCACAGATACGCAGTATTTT
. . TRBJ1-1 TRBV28 CASSLVGRLMNTEAFF TGTGCCAGCAGTTTGGTGGGCAGACTAATGAACACTGAAGCTTTCTTT
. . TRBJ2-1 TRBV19 CASSIGPSSYNEQFF TGTGCCAGTAGTATTGGACCGAGCTCCTACAATGAGCAGTTCTTC
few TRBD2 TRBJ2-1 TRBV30 CAWSGSGAGNEQFF TGTGCCTGGAGTGGTAGCGGGGCTGGCAATGAGCAGTTCTTC
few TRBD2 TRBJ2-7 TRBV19 CASSAASGSSYEQYF TGTGCCAGTAGTGCCGCTAGCGGGAGTTCCTACGAGCAGTACTTC
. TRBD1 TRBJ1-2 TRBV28 CASSFRVSQGADYGYTF TGTGCCAGCAGTTTTAGGGTCAGCCAGGGGGCAGACTATGGCTACACCTTC
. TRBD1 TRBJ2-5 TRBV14 CASSLSTGAKETQYF TGTGCCAGCAGCTTATCAACAGGGGCCAAAGAGACCCAGTACTTC
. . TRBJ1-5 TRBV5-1 CASSVDGTNQPQHF TGCGCCAGCAGCGTCGACGGTACCAATCAGCCCCAGCATTTT
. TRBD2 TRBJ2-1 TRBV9 CASSPPTSGGQAYNEQFF TGTGCCAGCAGCCCGCCGACTAGCGGGGGACAAGCCTACAATGAGCAGTTCTTC
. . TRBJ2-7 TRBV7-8 CASSADRYEQYF TGTGCCAGCAGCGCGGACCGCTACGAGCAGTACTTC
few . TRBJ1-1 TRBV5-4 CASSLEGGNTEAFF TGTGCCAGCAGCTTGGAAGGGGGGAACACTGAAGCTTTCTTT
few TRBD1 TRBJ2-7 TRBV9 CASSVGVRQGSEQYF TGTGCCAGCAGCGTAGGCGTCAGACAGGGAAGCGAGCAGTACTTC
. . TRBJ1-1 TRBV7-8 CASSPGRWDTEAFF TGTGCCAGCAGCCCGGGCCGATGGGACACTGAAGCTTTCTTT
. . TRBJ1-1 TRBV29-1 CSVYIKDTEAFF TGCAGCGTATACATCAAGGACACTGAAGCTTTCTTT
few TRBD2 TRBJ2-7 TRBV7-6 CASSLFRGGGAHEQYF TGTGCCAGCAGCTTATTCAGGGGCGGGGGGGCCCACGAGCAGTACTTC
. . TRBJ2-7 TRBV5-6 CASSWSENMVYEQYF TGTGCCAGCAGCTGGTCCGAAAATATGGTGTACGAGCAGTACTTC
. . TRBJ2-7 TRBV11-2 CASSGWSNPYEQYF TGTGCCAGCAGCGGTTGGAGTAATCCCTACGAGCAGTACTTC
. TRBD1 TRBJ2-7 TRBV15 CATSSSDRGLNEQYF TGTGCCACCAGCAGTTCGGACAGGGGGCTTAATGAGCAGTACTTC
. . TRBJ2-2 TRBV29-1 CSVTTATGELFF TGCAGCGTTACCACAGCGACCGGGGAGCTGTTTTTT
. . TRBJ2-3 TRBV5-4 CASSLDFSTDTQYF TGTGCCAGCAGCCTGGACTTTAGCACAGATACGCAGTATTTT
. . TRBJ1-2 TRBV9 CASSRTAGANYGYTF TGTGCCAGCAGTCGGACAGCCGGGGCTAACTATGGCTACACCTTC
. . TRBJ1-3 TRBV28 CASSSRSSGNTIYF TGTGCCAGCAGTTCTCGGAGCTCTGGAAACACCATATATTTT
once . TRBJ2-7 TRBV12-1 CASSSFSREVQYF TGTGCCAGCAGCTCCTTTAGTCGCGAAGTGCAGTACTTC
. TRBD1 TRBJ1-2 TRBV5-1 CASSDPGTGVLGAF TGTGCCAGCAGCGATCCCGGGACAGGGGTCCTCGGTGCCTTC
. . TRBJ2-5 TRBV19 CASSMLPGFQETQYF TGTGCCAGTAGTATGCTACCAGGGTTCCAAGAGACCCAGTACTTC
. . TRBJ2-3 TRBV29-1 CSVDPGRGDTQYF TGCAGCGTTGACCCGGGCCGCGGAGATACGCAGTATTTT
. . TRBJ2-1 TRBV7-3 CASSLGGGNEQFF TGTGCCAGCAGCTTGGGCGGTGGCAATGAGCAGTTCTTC
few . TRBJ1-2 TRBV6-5 CASSYYSGPGYTF TGTGCCAGCAGTTACTATTCAGGGCCCGGCTACACCTTC
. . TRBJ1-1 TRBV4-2 CASSQDRGQFGAEAFF TGTGCCAGCAGCCAAGATCGGGGGCAGTTCGGCGCTGAAGCTTTCTTT
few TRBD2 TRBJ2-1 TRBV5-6 CASSLTSGRLNEQFF TGTGCCAGCAGCCTAACTAGCGGGAGGCTTAATGAGCAGTTCTTC
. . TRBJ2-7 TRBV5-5 CASSLRAGEQYF TGTGCCAGCAGCTTACGAGCGGGCGAGCAGTACTTC
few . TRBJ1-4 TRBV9 CASSEGGDKAEKLFF TGTGCCAGCAGCGAGGGGGGTGACAAAGCAGAAAAACTGTTTTTT
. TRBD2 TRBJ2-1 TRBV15 CATSIFRDYPEQFF TGTGCCACCAGCATTTTCCGGGACTATCCTGAGCAGTTCTTC
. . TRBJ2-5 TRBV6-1 CASSEFDFQETQYF TGTGCCAGCAGTGAATTTGACTTTCAAGAGACCCAGTACTTC
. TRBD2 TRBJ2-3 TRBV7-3 CASSPSGGADTQYF TGTGCCAGCAGCCCTAGCGGGGGCGCGGATACGCAGTATTTT
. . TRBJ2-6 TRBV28 CASSFPRSGANVLTF TGTGCCAGCAGTTTTCCGAGATCTGGGGCCAACGTCCTGACTTTC